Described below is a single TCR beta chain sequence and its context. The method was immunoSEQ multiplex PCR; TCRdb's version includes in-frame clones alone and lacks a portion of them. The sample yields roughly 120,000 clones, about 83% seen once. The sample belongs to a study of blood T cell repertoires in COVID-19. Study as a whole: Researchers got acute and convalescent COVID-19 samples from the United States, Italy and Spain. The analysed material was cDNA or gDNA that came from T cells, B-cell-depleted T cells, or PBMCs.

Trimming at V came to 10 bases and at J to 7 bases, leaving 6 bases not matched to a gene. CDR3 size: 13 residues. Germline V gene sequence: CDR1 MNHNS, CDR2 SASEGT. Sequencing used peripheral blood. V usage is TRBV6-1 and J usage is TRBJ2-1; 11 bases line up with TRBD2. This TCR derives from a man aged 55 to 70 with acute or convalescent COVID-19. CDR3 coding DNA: TGTGCCACTCCCGGGACTAGCGGTAATGAGCAGTTCTTC. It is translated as CATPGTSGNEQFF.